A selection of T cell receptor beta chains follows, all from one sample in a study of T cell repertoires and HLA-DP antigens. These receptors have no known antigen. The protocol was immunoSEQ multiplex PCR, while the TCRdb copy is restricted to in-frame clones and leaves out a portion. The data contain approximately 100,000 clones, around nine tenths of them seen just once; the ten biggest clones take up about 1.7%. The sequencing sample was made of CD4+ T cells from PBMCs. Every receptor here comes from a man over 45 in good health and CMV-seronegative. CDR3s include the opening cysteine and the closing phenylalanine or tryptophan. Each record gives: CDR3 protein, CDR3 DNA, D gene, V gene, clone size, J gene. D genes are given only for firm matches. Only some rows state a clone size, as once, few, many or a class for expanded clones.

CDR3: CASSFVTSSTYEQYF; DNA: TGCGCCAGCAGCTTCGTCACCTCTTCAACCTACGAGCAGTACTTC; D: NA; V: TRBV5-1; size: NA; J: TRBJ2-7
CDR3: CAWSVGTYEQYF; DNA: TGTGCCTGGAGTGTTGGGACGTACGAGCAGTACTTC; D: NA; V: TRBV30; size: NA; J: TRBJ2-7
CDR3: CASSPNSGRAVNEQFF; DNA: TGTGCCAGCTCACCGAATAGCGGGAGGGCCGTAAATGAGCAGTTCTTC; D: TRBD2; V: TRBV18; size: NA; J: TRBJ2-1
CDR3: CAWNSVDSPRTGELFF; DNA: TGTGCCTGGAATAGTGTGGACTCCCCGCGGACCGGGGAGCTGTTTTTT; D: NA; V: TRBV30; size: NA; J: TRBJ2-2
CDR3: CASSQKPPLAEETQYF; DNA: TGCGCCAGCAGCCAAAAACCCCCACTAGCGGAAGAGACCCAGTACTTC; D: TRBD2; V: TRBV5-1; size: few; J: TRBJ2-5
CDR3: CASSPRTGLDTEAFF; DNA: TGTGCCAGCAGTCCGCGGACAGGGCTGGACACTGAAGCTTTCTTT; D: TRBD1; V: TRBV6-6; size: NA; J: TRBJ1-1
CDR3: CASSGQGRAYEQYF; DNA: TGTGCCAGCAGCGGACAGGGTCGGGCCTACGAGCAGTACTTC; D: TRBD1; V: TRBV27; size: NA; J: TRBJ2-7
CDR3: CASSLGAPDTQYF; DNA: TGTGCCAGCAGCTTAGGAGCCCCAGATACGCAGTATTTT; D: NA; V: TRBV11-2; size: NA; J: TRBJ2-3
CDR3: CASSDRETDTQYF; DNA: TGTGCCAGCAGCGACAGGGAAACAGATACGCAGTATTTT; D: TRBD1; V: TRBV6-6; size: medium-sized; J: TRBJ2-3
CDR3: CASSPGGAANNKNIQYF; DNA: TGCGCCAGCAGCCCGGGAGGAGCCGCCAATAACAAAAACATTCAGTACTTC; D: TRBD2; V: TRBV5-1; size: once; J: TRBJ2-4
CDR3: CASSPAGRGNTGELFF; DNA: TGTGCCAGTAGCCCGGCGGGTAGAGGGAACACCGGGGAGCTGTTTTTT; D: NA; V: TRBV19; size: NA; J: TRBJ2-2
CDR3: CASSLVGVTYNEQFF; DNA: TGCGCCAGCAGCTTAGTGGGGGTTACCTACAATGAGCAGTTCTTC; D: NA; V: TRBV5-1; size: NA; J: TRBJ2-1
CDR3: CASSRAGQPYEQYF; DNA: TGTGCCAGCAGCAGGGCGGGGCAGCCCTACGAGCAGTACTTC; D: NA; V: TRBV6-5; size: NA; J: TRBJ2-7
CDR3: CASSRGLAADTQYF; DNA: TGTGCCAGCAGCCGGGGACTAGCCGCAGATACGCAGTATTTT; D: TRBD2; V: TRBV5-6; size: NA; J: TRBJ2-3
CDR3: CASSPTSGTDTQYF; DNA: TGTGCCAGCTCCCCAACTAGCGGCACAGATACGCAGTATTTT; D: TRBD2; V: TRBV18; size: NA; J: TRBJ2-3
CDR3: CASSDRQTNNEKLFF; DNA: TGTGCCAGCAGCGATCGACAGACGAATAATGAAAAACTGTTTTTT; D: NA; V: TRBV7-8; size: NA; J: TRBJ1-4
CDR3: CASSTQPGLSTDTQYF; DNA: TGTGCCAGCAGCACCCAACCGGGACTCAGCACAGATACGCAGTATTTT; D: NA; V: TRBV9; size: NA; J: TRBJ2-3
CDR3: CASSLARDRVRFTEAFF; DNA: TGCGCCAGCAGCTTAGCGAGGGACAGGGTGCGTTTCACTGAAGCTTTCTTT; D: TRBD1; V: TRBV5-1; size: NA; J: TRBJ1-1
CDR3: CASSSGQEITEAFF; DNA: TGTGCCAGCAGCTCTGGACAGGAGATCACTGAAGCTTTCTTT; D: TRBD1; V: TRBV7-2; size: once; J: TRBJ1-1
CDR3: CAISSGVPGELFF; DNA: TGTGCCATCAGTTCGGGGGTCCCCGGGGAGCTGTTTTTT; D: NA; V: TRBV10-3; size: NA; J: TRBJ2-2
CDR3: CASSDNGPGANVLTF; DNA: TGCGCCAGCAGCGACAACGGCCCTGGGGCCAACGTCCTGACTTTC; D: NA; V: TRBV5-1; size: NA; J: TRBJ2-6
CDR3: CASVAGGNNEQFF; DNA: TGCGCCAGTGTAGCGGGGGGGAACAATGAGCAGTTCTTC; D: TRBD2; V: TRBV5-1; size: NA; J: TRBJ2-1
CDR3: CAWRLASIPGETQYF; DNA: TGTGCCTGGAGGCTGGCCTCGATCCCCGGGGAGACCCAGTACTTC; D: NA; V: TRBV30; size: NA; J: TRBJ2-5
CDR3: CAWSVAGVSEKLFF; DNA: TGTGCCTGGAGTGTTGCTGGGGTCTCAGAAAAACTGTTTTTT; D: NA; V: TRBV30; size: NA; J: TRBJ1-4
CDR3: CSVEPYLGTGNEQFF; DNA: TGCAGCGTTGAACCCTACCTCGGGACAGGGAATGAGCAGTTCTTC; D: TRBD1; V: TRBV29-1; size: NA; J: TRBJ2-1
CDR3: CASSLQGQISTEAFF; DNA: TGTGCCAGCAGCTTACAAGGACAGATCAGCACTGAAGCTTTCTTT; D: NA; V: TRBV7-2; size: NA; J: TRBJ1-1
CDR3: CASSEWRFADTQYF; DNA: TGCGCCAGCAGTGAGTGGAGGTTCGCAGATACGCAGTATTTT; D: NA; V: TRBV10-2; size: NA; J: TRBJ2-3
CDR3: CASSLVERGGRDTQYF; DNA: TGTGCCAGCAGCTTAGTCGAGCGGGGGGGCCGCGATACGCAGTATTTT; D: TRBD2; V: TRBV11-2; size: NA; J: TRBJ2-3
CDR3: CASSLGLAGGPVTYNEQFF; DNA: TGTGCCAGCAGCCTCGGACTAGCGGGAGGGCCTGTTACGTACAATGAGCAGTTCTTC; D: TRBD2; V: TRBV11-2; size: NA; J: TRBJ2-1
CDR3: CASSPHGAGDGYTF; DNA: TGTGCCAGCAGCCCCCACGGGGCAGGGGATGGCTACACCTTC; D: NA; V: TRBV7-2; size: NA; J: TRBJ1-2
CDR3: CAWSVSHEQYF; DNA: TGTGCCTGGAGTGTATCCCACGAGCAGTACTTC; D: NA; V: TRBV30; size: NA; J: TRBJ2-7
CDR3: CASSLAVINYEQYF; DNA: TGCGCCAGCAGCTTAGCAGTAATAAACTACGAGCAGTACTTC; D: NA; V: TRBV5-1; size: NA; J: TRBJ2-7
CDR3: CASSVDPAGGTYNEQFF; DNA: TGTGCCAGCAGCGTAGATCCAGCGGGAGGAACCTACAATGAGCAGTTCTTC; D: TRBD2; V: TRBV9; size: NA; J: TRBJ2-1
CDR3: CASSLARGNTEAFF; DNA: TGTGCCAGCAGCTTAGCCCGGGGGAACACTGAAGCTTTCTTT; D: NA; V: TRBV7-2; size: NA; J: TRBJ1-1
CDR3: CASSLIAGPNEQYF; DNA: TGTGCCAGCAGTTTAATAGCGGGACCCAACGAGCAGTACTTC; D: TRBD2; V: TRBV27; size: NA; J: TRBJ2-7
CDR3: CASSYGPGQGRGYTF; DNA: TGTGCCAGCAGTTATGGCCCGGGGCAGGGCAGGGGCTACACCTTC; D: NA; V: TRBV6-5; size: NA; J: TRBJ1-2
CDR3: CASSLVLTGGGYQETQYF; DNA: TGTGCCAGCAGCTTAGTCCTGACGGGGGGTGGGTACCAAGAGACCCAGTACTTC; D: TRBD2; V: TRBV7-2; size: NA; J: TRBJ2-5
CDR3: CAWGSGRALGETQYF; DNA: TGTGCCTGGGGGAGCGGGAGGGCGTTAGGAGAGACCCAGTACTTC; D: TRBD2; V: TRBV30; size: NA; J: TRBJ2-5
CDR3: CASSQATSGADTQYF; DNA: TGTGCCAGCAGCCAAGCAACTAGCGGGGCAGATACGCAGTATTTT; D: TRBD2; V: TRBV14; size: NA; J: TRBJ2-3
CDR3: CASSQLQGASYGYTF; DNA: TGTGCCAGCAGCCAGCTACAGGGGGCCAGCTATGGCTACACCTTC; D: TRBD1; V: TRBV28; size: NA; J: TRBJ1-2
CDR3: CASSQDGGQPQHF; DNA: TGCGCCAGCAGCCAAGACGGGGGACAGCCCCAGCATTTT; D: NA; V: TRBV4-3; size: NA; J: TRBJ1-5
CDR3: CAAKTGGEQYF; DNA: TGTGCCGCGAAAACAGGGGGCGAGCAGTACTTC; D: TRBD1; V: TRBV6-5; size: once; J: TRBJ2-7
CDR3: CAWSPEAVGTEAFF; DNA: TGTGCCTGGAGTCCCGAGGCGGTGGGCACTGAAGCTTTCTTT; D: NA; V: TRBV30; size: NA; J: TRBJ1-1
CDR3: CASSPQKGTEAFF; DNA: TGTGCCAGTAGTCCGCAAAAGGGGACTGAAGCTTTCTTT; D: NA; V: TRBV19; size: NA; J: TRBJ1-1
CDR3: CASSLTGVMAEQFF; DNA: TGTGCCAGCAGCTTGACAGGGGTGATGGCTGAGCAGTTCTTC; D: TRBD1; V: TRBV11-2; size: NA; J: TRBJ2-1
CDR3: CASSPETGGNTQYF; DNA: TGTGCCAGCAGCCCGGAGACAGGGGGCAATACGCAGTATTTT; D: TRBD1; V: TRBV7-2; size: NA; J: TRBJ2-3
CDR3: CASSDLPQGEQFF; DNA: TGTGCCAGCAGTGACCTCCCTCAGGGTGAGCAGTTCTTC; D: NA; V: TRBV6-4; size: once; J: TRBJ2-1
CDR3: CASSRAGGRYEQYF; DNA: TGCGCCAGCAGCCGTGCGGGAGGGAGGTACGAGCAGTACTTC; D: TRBD2; V: TRBV4-3; size: NA; J: TRBJ2-7
CDR3: CASSSRRGFIADTQYF; DNA: TGTGCCAGCAGCTCACGTCGGGGGTTCATCGCAGATACGCAGTATTTT; D: NA; V: TRBV11-2; size: NA; J: TRBJ2-3
CDR3: CASSKPLTKNIQYF; DNA: TGTGCCAGCAGCAAGCCCCTTACCAAAAACATTCAGTACTTC; D: NA; V: TRBV7-2; size: NA; J: TRBJ2-4
CDR3: CASTRQGTEQYF; DNA: TGTGCCAGCACAAGACAGGGAACCGAGCAGTACTTC; D: TRBD1; V: TRBV2; size: once; J: TRBJ2-7
CDR3: CASSLSLVTGELFF; DNA: TGTGCCAGCAGCCTGAGTTTAGTCACCGGGGAGCTGTTTTTT; D: NA; V: TRBV7-3; size: NA; J: TRBJ2-2
CDR3: CASTFRNTGELFF; DNA: TGTGCCAGCACCTTTAGGAACACCGGGGAGCTGTTTTTT; D: NA; V: TRBV7-9; size: NA; J: TRBJ2-2
CDR3: CASSALQGAGEAFF; DNA: TGTGCCAGCAGTGCTTTACAGGGGGCCGGTGAAGCTTTCTTT; D: TRBD1; V: TRBV6-5; size: few; J: TRBJ1-1